The clone carrying this TCR beta chain was seen a handful of times. Its antigen is unidentified. This entry is derived from a study of T-cell memory formation after mild COVID-19. General study results and limits: Pre-infection memory harbored some responding clones, suggesting cross-reactive memory joined.

This CDR3 spans 14 amino acids. Trimming took 10 bases from V and 11 from J; bases not matched to a gene: 17. Germline V gene lookup returns CDR1 SEHNR and CDR2 FQNEAQ (reference sequence). Using constant-segment primers, 5'RACE produced TCR alpha and TCR beta cDNA libraries carrying sample barcodes and UMIs. TCRdb called the 5' RACE reads again in MiXCR, with one record for every CDR3 protein. This table has about 430,000 distinct CDR3 sequences, approximately 24% appearing once. This receptor was obtained from an adult woman who had mild COVID-19 (a few samples of this study predate the infection). Cell type and time point are not known. Sample: PBMCs or a T cell subset sorted from them (not recorded which). This chain joins TRBV7-9 and TRBJ1-1; 9 bases agree with TRBD1. CDR3 region: CAILFRDRDPGAFF. In nucleotides, the CDR3 is TGTGCCATCCTTTTTCGGGACAGGGATCCAGGCGCTTTCTTT.